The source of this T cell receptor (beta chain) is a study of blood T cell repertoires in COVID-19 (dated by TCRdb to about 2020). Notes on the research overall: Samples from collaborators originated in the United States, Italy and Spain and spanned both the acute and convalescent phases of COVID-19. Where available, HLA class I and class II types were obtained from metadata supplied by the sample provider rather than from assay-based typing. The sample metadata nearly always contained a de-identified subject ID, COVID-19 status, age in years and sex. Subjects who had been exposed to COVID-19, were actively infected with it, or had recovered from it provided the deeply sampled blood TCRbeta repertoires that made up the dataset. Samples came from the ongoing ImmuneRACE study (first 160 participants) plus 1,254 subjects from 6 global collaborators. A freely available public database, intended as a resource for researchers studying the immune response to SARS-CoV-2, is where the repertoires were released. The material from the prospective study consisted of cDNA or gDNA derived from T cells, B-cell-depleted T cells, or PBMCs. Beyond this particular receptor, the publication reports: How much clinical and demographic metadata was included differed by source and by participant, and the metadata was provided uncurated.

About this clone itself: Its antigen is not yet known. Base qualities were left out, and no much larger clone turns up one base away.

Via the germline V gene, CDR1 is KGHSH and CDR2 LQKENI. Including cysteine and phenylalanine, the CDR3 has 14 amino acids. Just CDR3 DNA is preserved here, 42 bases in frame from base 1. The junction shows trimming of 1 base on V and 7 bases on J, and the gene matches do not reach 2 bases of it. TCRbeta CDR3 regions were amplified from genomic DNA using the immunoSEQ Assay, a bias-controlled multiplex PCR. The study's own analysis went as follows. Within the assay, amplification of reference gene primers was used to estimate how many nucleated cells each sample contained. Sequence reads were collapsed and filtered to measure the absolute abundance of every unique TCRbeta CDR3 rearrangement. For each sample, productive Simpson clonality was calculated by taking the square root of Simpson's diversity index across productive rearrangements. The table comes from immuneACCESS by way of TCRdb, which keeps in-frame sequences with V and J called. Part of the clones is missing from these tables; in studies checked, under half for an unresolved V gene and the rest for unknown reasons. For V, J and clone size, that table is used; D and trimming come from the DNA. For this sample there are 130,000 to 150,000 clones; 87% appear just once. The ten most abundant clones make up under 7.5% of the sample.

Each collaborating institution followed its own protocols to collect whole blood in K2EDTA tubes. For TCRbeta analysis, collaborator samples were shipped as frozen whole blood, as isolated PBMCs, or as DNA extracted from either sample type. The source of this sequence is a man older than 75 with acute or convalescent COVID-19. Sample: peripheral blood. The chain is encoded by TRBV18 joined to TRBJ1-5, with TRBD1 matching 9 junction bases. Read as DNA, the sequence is TGTGCCAGCTCACCACTGGACAGGGGCCAGCCCCAGCATTTT. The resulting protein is CASSPLDRGQPQHF.